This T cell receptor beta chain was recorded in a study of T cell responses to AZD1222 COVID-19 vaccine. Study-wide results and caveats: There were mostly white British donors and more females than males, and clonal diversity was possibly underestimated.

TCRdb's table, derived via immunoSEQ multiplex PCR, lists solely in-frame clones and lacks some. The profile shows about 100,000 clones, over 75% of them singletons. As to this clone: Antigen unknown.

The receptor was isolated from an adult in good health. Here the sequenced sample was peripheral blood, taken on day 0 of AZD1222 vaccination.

CDR3 in DNA: TGTGCCAGCAGTGAGCGGGACAGGGAATACTTC. Translation gives CASSERDREYF. The chain links TRBV2 to TRBJ2-7; 9 positions match TRBD1. Germline loops: CDR1 SNHLY, CDR2 FYNNEI. With V trimmed by 3 bases and J by 13 bases, 4 bases remained unmatched. The length of the CDR3 is 11 residues.